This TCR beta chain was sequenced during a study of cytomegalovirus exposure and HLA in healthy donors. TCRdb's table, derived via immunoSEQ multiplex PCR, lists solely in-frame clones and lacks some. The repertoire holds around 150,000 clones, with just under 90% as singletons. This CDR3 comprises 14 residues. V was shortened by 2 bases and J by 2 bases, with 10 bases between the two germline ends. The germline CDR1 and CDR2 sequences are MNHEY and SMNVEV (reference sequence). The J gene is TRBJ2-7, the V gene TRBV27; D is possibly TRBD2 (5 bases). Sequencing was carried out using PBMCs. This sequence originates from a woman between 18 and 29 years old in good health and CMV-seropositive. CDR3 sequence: CASSLRRVAYEQYF. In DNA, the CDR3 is TGTGCCAGCAGTTTAAGGCGGGTCGCCTACGAGCAGTACTTC.